This TCR beta chain was identified during a study of T cells in Graves' hyperthyroidism and ophthalmopathy (dated 2019 in TCRdb). In terms of the full investigation: Peripheral blood samples were taken at initial diagnosis, before any treatment was given. TCR V-J signatures able to tell the groups apart were searched for in a discovery cohort of some 97 patients, of whom more than 40 had Graves' ophthalmopathy and around 56 had stable Graves' hyperthyroidism. Whether ophthalmopathy could be predicted prospectively was tested in an independent validation cohort made up of under 20 hyperthyroidism patients plus 17 patients who later progressed to ophthalmopathy. The 100 discovery patients were randomly split 7:3 into training and test sets. The study also compared thyroid tissue and blood T-cell repertoires from about six Graves' hyperthyroidism patients. Once sampling was done, hyperthyroidism patients were given methimazole at a starting dose of 30 mg daily, whereas ophthalmopathy patients were given high-dose intravenous methylprednisolone. TCR Vbeta CDR3 sequencing of roughly 140 peripheral blood samples (over 40 ophthalmopathy, over 70 hyperthyroidism and roughly 17 progressor patients) is reported in the paper. The study at large found these results: No statistical method was used to fix the sample size in advance, and group allocation was not hidden from the investigators. During validation, the model predicted progression to ophthalmopathy a median of about 6.5 months ahead of onset, with around 70% sensitivity and roughly 72% specificity. In cross-validation, a model built on a 13 V-J signature told ophthalmopathy apart from stable hyperthyroidism with 87.88% sensitivity and approximately 84% specificity, and in testing the same model reached 80%/75%. Most expanded thyroid clonotypes (frequency above 0.001) were also detected in blood, a finding suggesting that blood repertoires may reflect thyroid immune responses.

Hyperthyroidism patients were newly diagnosed, with disease duration under 2 months, and aged 18 to 65 years. Any patient with an uncontrolled infection, another autoimmune disease, pregnancy or lactation was excluded. Diagnoses relied on clinical symptoms, serum thyroxine and TRAb, thyroid ultrasound and orbital computed tomography. For progressor patients, blood was drawn at the first diagnosis of hyperthyroidism, before any ophthalmopathy symptoms had appeared. Ficoll-Paque density gradient centrifugation was used to isolate PBMCs from 10 ml of fresh peripheral blood. Progressor patients were initially diagnosed with Graves' hyperthyroidism and developed ophthalmopathy during follow-up. Trizol reagent was used to extract total RNA, and RNA quality was then checked on an Agilent 2100 Bioanalyzer. Of note for this clonotype: There is no known antigen for this receptor. This may arise from a read error, as a much more abundant clone is one base away.

The TCR beta CDR3 regions were amplified from the RNA transcripts. For the first round of RT-PCR on the TCR CDR3, the HTBI primer set was used together with the Qiagen OneStep RT-PCR kit. The libraries were constructed in a second round of multiplex PCR and then size-selected and purified. The libraries were sequenced on an Illumina HiSeq2000 using paired-end 100 bp reads. For the original study's pipeline: SOAPnuke was used to process the raw data, throwing out any read that contained adapters or uncalled bases, had a mean Phred below 15, or lacked an exact constant-primer or identifier match. High-quality paired reads were merged with COPE v1.2.5, and unique nucleotide sequences were defined as clonotypes. MiTCR v1.1 was used to align the clonotypes against IMGT TRBV, TRBD and TRBJ reference segments. The analysis was restricted to V-J combinations with a frequency above 0.0001, which together covered 99.2% of the repertoires. The TCS score was defined as F50 (clonal expansion) divided by E x V (chaos), with BLOSUM62-based TCRdist calculated between CDR3 peptides within each V-J. Welch's t-statistics and random forest reduced roughly 500 V-J features to 13, which were used in a naive Bayes classifier (R e1071). TCRdb handled the public reads itself, with Q25 trimming in fastp and clone calling in MiXCR, and kept productive beta chains. One record per CDR3 amino acid sequence lists the most common genes and DNA. The V and J calls, along with clone size, are taken from TCRdb and not from the paper's own processing. Recorded for this sample are around 700,000 distinct CDR3 sequences; roughly a sixth of them occurred a single time. 15% to 20% of the sample comes from the top ten.

The CDR3, from cysteine to phenylalanine, totals 13 residues. Left in the record is the CDR3 DNA by itself, 39 bases read in frame from the first base. Via the germline V gene (reference sequence), CDR1 is LNHDA and CDR2 SQIVND. The TCR originated in a woman aged 45-60 years with Graves' hyperthyroidism that later progressed to Graves' ophthalmopathy. The rearranged chain carries TRBV19 and TRBJ2-5; possibly the D gene is TRBD1, per 6 matching bases. The specimen was blood. The CDR3 reads as follows: CASSTGSQGTQYF. The nucleotides read TGTGCCAGTAGCACAGGGAGCCAAGGGACCCAGTACTTC.